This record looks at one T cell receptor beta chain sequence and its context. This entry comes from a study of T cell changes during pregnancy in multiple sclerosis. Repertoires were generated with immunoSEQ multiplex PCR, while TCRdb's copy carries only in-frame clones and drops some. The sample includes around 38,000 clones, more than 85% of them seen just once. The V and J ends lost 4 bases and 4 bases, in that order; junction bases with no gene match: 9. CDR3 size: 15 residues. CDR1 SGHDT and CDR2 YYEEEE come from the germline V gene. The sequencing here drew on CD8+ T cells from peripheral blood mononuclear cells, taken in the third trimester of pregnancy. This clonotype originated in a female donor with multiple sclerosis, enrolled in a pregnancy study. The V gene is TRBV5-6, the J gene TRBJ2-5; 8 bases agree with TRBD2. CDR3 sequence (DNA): TGTGCCAGCAGCCTCAACCGGGGGGGCACAGAGACCCAGTACTTC. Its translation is CASSLNRGGTETQYF.